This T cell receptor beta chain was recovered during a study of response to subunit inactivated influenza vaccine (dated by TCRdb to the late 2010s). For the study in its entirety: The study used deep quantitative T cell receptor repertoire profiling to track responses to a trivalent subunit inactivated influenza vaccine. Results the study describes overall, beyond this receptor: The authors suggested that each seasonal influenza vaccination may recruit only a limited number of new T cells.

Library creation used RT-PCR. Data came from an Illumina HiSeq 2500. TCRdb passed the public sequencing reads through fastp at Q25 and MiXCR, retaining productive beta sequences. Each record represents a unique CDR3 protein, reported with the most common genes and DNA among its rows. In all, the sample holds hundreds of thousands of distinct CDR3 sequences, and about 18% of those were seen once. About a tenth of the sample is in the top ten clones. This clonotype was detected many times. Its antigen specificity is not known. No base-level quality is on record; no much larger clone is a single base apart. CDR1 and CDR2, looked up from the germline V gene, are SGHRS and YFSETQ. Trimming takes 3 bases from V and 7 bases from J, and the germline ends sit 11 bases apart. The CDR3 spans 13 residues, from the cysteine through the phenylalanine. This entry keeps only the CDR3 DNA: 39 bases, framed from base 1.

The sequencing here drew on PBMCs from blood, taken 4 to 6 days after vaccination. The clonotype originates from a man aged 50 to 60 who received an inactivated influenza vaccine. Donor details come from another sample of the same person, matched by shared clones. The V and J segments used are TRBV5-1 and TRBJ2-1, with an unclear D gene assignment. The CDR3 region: CASSWTNSNEQFF. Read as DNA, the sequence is TGCGCCAGCAGCTGGACCAACAGTAATGAGCAGTTCTTC.